The entry below describes one TCR beta chain. Authors' analysis steps: Researchers report that nucleated cell counts were estimated from reference gene primer amplification. Clones were read by immunoSEQ multiplex PCR, and TCRdb kept only the in-frame ones, dropping some. V, J and clone size are those of that table, while D and trimming were read from the DNA. The sample gives around 150,000 clones, more than 65% of which show up once; roughly 7.2% is in the top ten. The data derive from a study of blood T cell repertoires in COVID-19. Study as a whole: The origin of the acute and convalescent COVID-19 samples was the United States, Italy and Spain. T cells, B-cell-depleted T cells, or PBMCs provided the cDNA or gDNA that served as material.

Germline CDR1 is MNHEY and CDR2 is SMNVEV (reference sequence). This CDR3 comprises 13 residues. Trimming shortened V by 3 bases and J by 4 bases, and 7 bases separated the two germline ends. The rearrangement uses TRBV27 and TRBJ1-3; no definite D call. This receptor was identified in a woman between 45 and 60 years old in a cohort sampled during active or convalescent COVID-19. Input material: peripheral blood. The CDR3 sequence is CASSFLSGNTIYF. The CDR3 coding sequence is TGTGCCAGCAGTTTTCTTTCCGGAAACACCATATATTTT.